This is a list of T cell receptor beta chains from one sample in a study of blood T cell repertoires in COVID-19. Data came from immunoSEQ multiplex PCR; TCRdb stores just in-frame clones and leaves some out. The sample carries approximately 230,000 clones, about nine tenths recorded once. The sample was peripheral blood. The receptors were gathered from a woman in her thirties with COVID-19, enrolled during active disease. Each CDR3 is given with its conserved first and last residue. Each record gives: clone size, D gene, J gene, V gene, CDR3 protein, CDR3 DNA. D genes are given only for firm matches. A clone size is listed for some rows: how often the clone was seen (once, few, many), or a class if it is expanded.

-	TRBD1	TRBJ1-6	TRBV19	CASSPMDRANSPLHF	TGTGCCAGTAGCCCCATGGACAGGGCTAATTCACCCCTCCACTTT
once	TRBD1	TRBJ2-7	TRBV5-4	CASSTRDSLTYEQYF	TGTGCCAGCAGCACGAGGGACAGCCTGACCTACGAGCAGTACTTC
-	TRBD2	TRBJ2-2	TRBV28	CASSLQLAGGPGELFF	TGTGCCAGCAGTTTACAACTAGCGGGGGGGCCCGGGGAGCTGTTTTTT
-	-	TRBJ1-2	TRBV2	CASSDSRGGDYGYTF	TGTGCCAGCAGTGATTCCCGGGGTGGAGACTATGGCTACACCTTC
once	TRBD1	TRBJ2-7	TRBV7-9	CASSRTLLDRDEQYF	TGTGCCAGCAGCCGCACCCTCCTGGACAGGGACGAGCAGTACTTC
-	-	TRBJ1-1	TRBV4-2	CASSQEEGMLTEAFF	TGTGCCAGCAGCCAAGAGGAGGGAATGCTCACTGAAGCTTTCTTT
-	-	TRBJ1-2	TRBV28	CASSFNTGYRYGYTF	TGTGCCAGCAGTTTCAATACCGGGTACCGGTATGGCTACACCTTC
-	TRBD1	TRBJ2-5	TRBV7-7	CASSFRDRGGETQYF	TGTGCTAGCAGCTTCCGGGACAGGGGAGGAGAGACCCAGTACTTC
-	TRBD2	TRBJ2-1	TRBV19	CASSTGTSAYNEQFF	TGTGCCAGTAGTACAGGGACTAGTGCATACAATGAGCAGTTCTTC
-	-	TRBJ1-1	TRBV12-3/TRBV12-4	CASSREMNTEAFF	TGTGCCAGCAGCCGAGAGATGAACACTGAAGCTTTCTTT
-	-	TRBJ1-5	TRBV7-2	CASSLDLNQPQHF	TGTGCCAGCAGCTTAGATCTGAATCAGCCCCAGCATTTT
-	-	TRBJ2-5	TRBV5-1	CASSLEGDQETQYF	TGCGCCAGCAGCTTGGAAGGGGACCAAGAGACCCAGTACTTC
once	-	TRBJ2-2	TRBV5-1	CASSPAGNTGELFF	TGCGCCAGCAGCCCGGCGGGGAACACCGGGGAGCTGTTTTTT
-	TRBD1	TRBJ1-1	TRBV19	CASSLLQGATEAFF	TGTGCCAGTAGCCTACTCCAGGGGGCCACTGAAGCTTTCTTT
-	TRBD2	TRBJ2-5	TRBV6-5	CASSYLAGGQEETQYF	TGTGCCAGCAGTTACCTCGCGGGAGGGCAGGAAGAGACCCAGTACTTC
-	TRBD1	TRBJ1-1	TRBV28	CASSFPGGRFSEAFF	TGTGCCAGCAGTTTTCCAGGGGGACGTTTCTCTGAAGCTTTCTTT
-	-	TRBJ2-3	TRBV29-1	CSREKGTDTQYF	TGCAGCCGGGAGAAAGGCACAGATACGCAGTATTTT
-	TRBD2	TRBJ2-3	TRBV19	CASSIRTSGTSTDTQYF	TGTGCCAGTAGTATACGGACTAGCGGAACTAGCACAGATACGCAGTATTTT
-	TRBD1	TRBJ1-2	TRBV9	CASSVEPHVWTGIGGYTF	TGTGCCAGCAGCGTAGAACCCCATGTATGGACAGGGATAGGTGGCTACACCTTC
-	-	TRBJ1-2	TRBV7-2	CASTKTGTYGYTF	TGTGCCAGCACCAAGACAGGAACCTATGGCTACACCTTC
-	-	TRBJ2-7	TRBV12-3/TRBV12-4	CASSFWPHEQYF	TGTGCCAGCAGTTTCTGGCCCCACGAGCAGTACTTC
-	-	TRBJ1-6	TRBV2	CASSGGGSPLHF	TGTGCCAGCAGTGGAGGGGGTTCACCCCTCCACTTT
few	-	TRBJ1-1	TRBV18	CASSSDRTNTEAFF	TGTGCCAGCTCCTCCGACAGGACGAACACTGAAGCTTTCTTT
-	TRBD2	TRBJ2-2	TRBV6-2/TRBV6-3	CASSSGTSGSTGELFF	TGTGCCAGCAGTTCCGGGACTAGCGGGAGTACCGGGGAGCTGTTTTTT
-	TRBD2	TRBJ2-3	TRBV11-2	CASSFLSSGRSTDTQYF	TGTGCCAGCAGCTTTCTGAGTAGCGGGAGAAGCACAGATACGCAGTATTTT
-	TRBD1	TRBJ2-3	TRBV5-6	CASSLGTGGADTQYF	TGTGCCAGCAGCTTGGGGACAGGGGGGGCAGATACGCAGTATTTT
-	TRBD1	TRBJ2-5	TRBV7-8	CASSFGTAQETQYF	TGTGCCAGCAGCTTTGGGACAGCCCAAGAGACCCAGTACTTC
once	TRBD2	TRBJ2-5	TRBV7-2	CASSLESGGETQYF	TGTGCCAGCAGCTTAGAATCGGGGGGGGAGACCCAGTACTTC
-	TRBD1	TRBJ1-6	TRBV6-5	CASSTGAYNSPLHF	TGTGCCAGCAGTACAGGGGCCTATAATTCACCCCTCCACTTT
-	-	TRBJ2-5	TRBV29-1	CSVKYSQAETQYF	TGCAGCGTTAAATACTCCCAAGCCGAGACCCAGTACTTC
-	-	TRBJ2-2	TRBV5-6	CASSSGTGELFF	TGTGCCAGCAGCTCAGGGACCGGGGAGCTGTTTTTT
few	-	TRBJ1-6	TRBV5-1	CASSLEQGNSPLHF	TGCGCCAGCAGCTTGGAACAGGGAAATTCACCCCTCCACTTT
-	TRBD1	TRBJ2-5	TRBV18	CASSPSSGQGRETQYF	TGTGCCAGCTCACCATCGTCGGGACAGGGTCGAGAGACCCAGTACTTC
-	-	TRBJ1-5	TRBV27	CASSRTGSSNQPQHF	TGTGCCAGCAGCCGCACAGGGTCTAGCAATCAGCCCCAGCATTTT
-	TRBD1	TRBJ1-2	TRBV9	CASSVATGAGYTF	TGTGCCAGCAGCGTAGCTACAGGGGCTGGCTACACCTTC
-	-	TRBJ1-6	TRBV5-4	CASSLFKGWDSPLHF	TGTGCCAGCAGCTTGTTTAAGGGGTGGGATTCACCCCTCCACTTT